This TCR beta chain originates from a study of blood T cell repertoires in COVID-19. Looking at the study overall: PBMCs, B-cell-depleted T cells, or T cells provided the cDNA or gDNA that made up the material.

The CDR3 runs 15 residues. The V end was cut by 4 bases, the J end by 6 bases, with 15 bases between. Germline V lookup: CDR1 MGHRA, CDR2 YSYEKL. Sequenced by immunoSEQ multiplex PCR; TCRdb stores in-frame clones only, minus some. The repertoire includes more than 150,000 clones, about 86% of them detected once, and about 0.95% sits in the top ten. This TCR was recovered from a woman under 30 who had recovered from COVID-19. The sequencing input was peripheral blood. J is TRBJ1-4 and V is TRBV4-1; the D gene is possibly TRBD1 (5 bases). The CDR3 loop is CASSPDSAIYEKLFF. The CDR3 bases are TGCGCCAGCAGCCCCGACAGTGCTATATATGAAAAACTGTTTTTT.